This T cell receptor (beta chain) was sequenced during a study of blood T cell repertoires in COVID-19. Generated by immunoSEQ multiplex PCR, the TCRdb table keeps only in-frame clones and is missing some. Of 150,000 to 200,000 clones in the sample, approximately 95% were seen once. Germline V CDR1 and CDR2: SNHLY, FYNNEI. CDR3 length equals 14 residues. Trimming took off 4 bases at V and 8 bases at J, with 15 bases between the two ends. The TCR comes from a woman aged 55-69 years with COVID-19, enrolled during active disease. Sample: peripheral blood. This sequence joins TRBV2 and TRBJ2-1, with a weak D call TRBD1 (5 bases). DNA for the CDR3: TGTGCCAGCAGTGTACAGGCTACAAGCCATGAGCAGTTCTTC. This sequence encodes CASSVQATSHEQFF.